One T cell receptor beta chain is described in this entry. The listed genes are named as in mouse. The CDR3 is cut off 4 residues early in the read; its end comes from the germline J gene. The CDR3 runs to 16 residues. In germline, CDR1 is NSQYPW, CDR2 LRSPGD (reference sequence). J was trimmed by 6 bases and V by 6 bases; bases with no gene match: 8. The record originates from a study of CD8+ T cells in alopecia areata. Study in general: Skin was taken from approximately 6-13-month-old C3H/HeJ graft donors that had spontaneous alopecia and grafted onto roughly 6-11-week-old female C3H/HeJ mice.

Sorting used CD4, CD8alpha, NKG2D, NKG2ACE and other markers on pooled cutaneous lymph node cells. Investigators isolated RNA and reverse transcribed it into cDNA to act as the sequencing template. This table comes from immunoSEQ multiplex PCR, and its TCRdb copy is limited to in-frame clones, with some not included. This sample has under 350,000 clones and no singletons, with 0.9% to 1.5% in the ten largest. The chain carries TRBV1 and TRBJ2-2; 12 bases are a match to TRBD2. The specimen was CD4+ T cells sorted from a lymph node. This TCR was sampled from a C3H/HeJ mouse with alopecia areata. The mouse line has the MHC haplotype H2-k. The CDR3 DNA, read in part, is TGCACCTGCAGCCCTCGACTGGGGGGGCTCCCCGGG. Amino acid sequence: CTCSPRLGGLPG. The entire CDR3 protein is CTCSPRLGGLPGQLYF.